This T cell receptor beta chain came from a study of early T cells in non-severe SARS-CoV-2 infection. Germline CDR1 is DFQATT and CDR2 is SNEGSKA (reference sequence). CDR3 size: 16 residues. The V gene lost 3 bases and the J gene lost 0 bases, with 15 bases spanning the gap. This clonotype came up a few times. Unique molecular identifier tags were affixed to discrete cDNA molecules. TCRdb processed the 5' RACE reads anew with MiXCR; each CDR3 protein has one entry. Of 85,000 to 100,000 distinct CDR3 sequences in the sample, 9.5% to 12% are singletons; the top ten hold roughly 4.5%. The sequences come from whole blood, collected at baseline. This clonotype was sampled from an adult who was a healthcare worker with PCR-confirmed SARS-CoV-2 infection or an uninfected control (not recorded which). J is TRBJ2-1 and V is TRBV20-1, with no clear D. CDR3 sequence: CSASAGQFSSYNEQFF. As DNA, the CDR3 is TGCAGTGCTAGTGCAGGCCAGTTTAGCTCCTACAATGAGCAGTTCTTC.